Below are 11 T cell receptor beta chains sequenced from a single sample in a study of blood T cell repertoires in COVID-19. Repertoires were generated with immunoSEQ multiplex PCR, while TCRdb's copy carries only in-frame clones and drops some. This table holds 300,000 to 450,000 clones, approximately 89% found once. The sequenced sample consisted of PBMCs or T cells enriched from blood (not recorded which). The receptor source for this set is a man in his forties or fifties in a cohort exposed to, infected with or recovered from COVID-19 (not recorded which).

The CDR3 loop reads CASSRRWDRGLGQETQYF. The CDR3, as DNA: TGCGCCAGCAGCCGGCGTTGGGACAGGGGGCTAGGGCAAGAGACCCAGTACTTC. J is TRBJ2-5 and V is TRBV4-1; 12 bases match TRBD1. The V gene's germline CDR1 is MGHRA and CDR2 YSYEKL. CDR3 length equals 18 residues. Trimming cost V 4 bases and J 2 bases; bases outside gene matches: 11.

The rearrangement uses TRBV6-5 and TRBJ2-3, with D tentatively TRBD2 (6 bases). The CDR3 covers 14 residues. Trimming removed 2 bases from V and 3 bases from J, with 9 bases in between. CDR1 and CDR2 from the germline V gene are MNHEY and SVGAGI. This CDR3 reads CASSYAGRTDTQYF. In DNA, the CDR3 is TGTGCCAGCAGTTACGCGGGAAGGACAGATACGCAGTATTTT.

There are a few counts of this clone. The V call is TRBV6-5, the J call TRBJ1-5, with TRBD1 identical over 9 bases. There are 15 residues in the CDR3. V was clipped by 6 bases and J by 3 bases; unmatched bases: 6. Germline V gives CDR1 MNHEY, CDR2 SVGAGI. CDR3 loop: CASRDRDRDNQPQHF. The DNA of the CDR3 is TGTGCCAGCAGGGACCGGGACAGGGACAATCAGCCCCAGCATTTT.

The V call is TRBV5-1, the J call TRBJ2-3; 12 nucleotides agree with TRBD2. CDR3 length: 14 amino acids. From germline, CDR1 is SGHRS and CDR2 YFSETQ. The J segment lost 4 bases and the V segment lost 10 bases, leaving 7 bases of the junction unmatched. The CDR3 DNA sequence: TGCGCCTCGTCTAGCGGGAGGGCCCCAGATACGCAGTATTTT. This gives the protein CASSSGRAPDTQYF.

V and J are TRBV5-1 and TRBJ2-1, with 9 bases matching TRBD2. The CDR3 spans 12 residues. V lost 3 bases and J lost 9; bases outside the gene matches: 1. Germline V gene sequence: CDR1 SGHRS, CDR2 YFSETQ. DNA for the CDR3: TGCGCCAGCAGCTCGACTAGCGGTGAGCAGTTCTTC. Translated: CASSSTSGEQFF.

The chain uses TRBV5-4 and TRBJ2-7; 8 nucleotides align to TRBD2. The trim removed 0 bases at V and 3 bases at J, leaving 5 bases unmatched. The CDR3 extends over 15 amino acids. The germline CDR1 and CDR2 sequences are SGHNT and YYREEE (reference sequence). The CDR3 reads CASSLDSGRIYEQYF. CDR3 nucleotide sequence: TGTGCCAGCAGCTTGGACAGCGGGAGAATCTACGAGCAGTACTTC.

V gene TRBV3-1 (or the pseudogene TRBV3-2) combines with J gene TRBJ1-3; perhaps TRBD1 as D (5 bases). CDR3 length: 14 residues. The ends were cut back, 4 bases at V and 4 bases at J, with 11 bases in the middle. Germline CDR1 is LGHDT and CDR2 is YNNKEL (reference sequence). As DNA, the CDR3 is TGTGCCAGCAGCCGTCAGGGATACGGAAACACCATATATTTT. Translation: CASSRQGYGNTIYF.

The CDR3 loop is CASSSGQGSYGYTF. In nucleotides, the CDR3 is TGTGCCAGCAGCTCGGGACAGGGGAGCTATGGCTACACCTTC. The gene calls are TRBV5-4 and TRBJ1-2; 10 bases fit TRBD1. This CDR3 has 14 residues. With 3 bases clipped from V and 4 bases from J, the junction kept 3 bases outside the gene matches. Germline V lookup: CDR1 SGHNT, CDR2 YYREEE (reference sequence).

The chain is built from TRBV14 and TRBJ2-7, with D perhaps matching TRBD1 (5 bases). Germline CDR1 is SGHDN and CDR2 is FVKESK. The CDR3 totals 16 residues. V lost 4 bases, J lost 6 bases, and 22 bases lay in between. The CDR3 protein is CASSPQGRYLTVEQYF. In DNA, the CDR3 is TGTGCCAGCAGCCCTCAGGGCAGGTACCTCACCGTCGAGCAGTACTTC.

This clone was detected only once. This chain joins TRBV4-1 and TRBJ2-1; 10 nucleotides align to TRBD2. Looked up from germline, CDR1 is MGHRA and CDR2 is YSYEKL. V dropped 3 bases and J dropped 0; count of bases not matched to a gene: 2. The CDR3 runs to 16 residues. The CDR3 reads CASSQASGSSYNEQFF. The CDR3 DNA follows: TGCGCCAGCAGCCAGGCTAGCGGGAGCTCCTACAATGAGCAGTTCTTC.

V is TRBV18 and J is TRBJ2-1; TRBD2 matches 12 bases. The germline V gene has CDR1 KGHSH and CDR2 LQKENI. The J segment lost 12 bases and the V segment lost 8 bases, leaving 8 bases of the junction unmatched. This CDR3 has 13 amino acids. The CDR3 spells CASKTSGSLWQFF. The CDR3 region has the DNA TGTGCCAGCAAGACTAGCGGGAGTTTGTGGCAGTTCTTC.